The clone carrying this T cell receptor beta chain was observed once. Its antigen is not known. Libraries were prepared by immunoSEQ multiplex PCR; TCRdb keeps only in-frame clonotypes and omits some of them. The sample has fewer than 50,000 clones; about four fifths are singletons. This specimen comes from a study of T cell responses to AZD1222 COVID-19 vaccine. The V and J ends lost 4 bases and 5 bases, in that order; junction bases with no gene match: 5. There are 14 residues in the CDR3. The germline CDR1 and CDR2 sequences are SGHRS and YFSETQ. Regarding the study as a whole: Just a handful of people given AZD1222 tested seropositive at baseline. Following two doses of AZD1222, Spike-specific TCR breadth and depth rose. The repertoires were collected only after the peak T cell response. Spike was spanned by vaccine-associated CD4 TCRs, which were dominant at 160-218 and 743-854.

The J gene is TRBJ1-5, the V gene TRBV5-1; 8 bases match TRBD1. The sequencing used peripheral blood, collected 28 days after the second dose of the MenACWY control vaccine. This sequence originates from an adult who received the MenACWY meningococcal vaccine as a control. The CDR3 DNA sequence: TGCGCCAGCAGCGTTGGACAGGGTGATCAGCCCCAGCATTTT. This encodes CASSVGQGDQPQHF.